The entry that follows covers one TCR beta chain sequence. These data originate in a study of CD8 T cells in Susac syndrome. CDR3 size: 14 residues. Trimming cost V 0 bases and J 5 bases, with 11 bases left between them. Germline-derived CDR1 and CDR2 are SGHNT and YYREEE (reference sequence). The RNA, about 0.5 to 1 ug, was put through reverse transcription using random hexamers. TCRdb used MiXCR to reprocess the immunoSEQ multiplex PCR reads, holding one entry per CDR3 protein. The repertoire holds about 73,000 distinct CDR3 sequences, with roughly 94% as singletons. The receptor's source is a human donor with multiple sclerosis. Sequenced material: CD8+ T cells from PBMCs. This chain joins TRBV5-4 and TRBJ1-2; no firm D call. The CDR3 nucleotides read TGTGCCAGCAGCTTGGCAGCGGGTGAATATGGCTACACCTTC. It specifies CASSLAAGEYGYTF. Full variable domain (remainder filled in from reference TRBV5-4 and TRBJ1-2): ETGVTQSPTHLIKTRGQQVTLRCSSQSGHNTVSWYQQALGQGPQFIFQYYREEENGRGNFPPRFSGLQFPNYSSELNVNALELDDSALYLCASSLAAGEYGYTFGSGTRLTVV.